These 28 T cell receptor beta chains originate from one sample sequenced in a study of T cell repertoires in cytomegalovirus infection (dated by TCRdb to about 2019). The data were produced on an Illumina HiSeq 1500. TCRdb passed the public sequencing reads through fastp at Q25 and MiXCR, retaining productive beta sequences. Rows are unified per CDR3 protein, each entry keeping the most common DNA and genes. The sample contains roughly 230,000 distinct CDR3 sequences, approximately 24% of them found a single time. Around a sixth of the sample belongs to the ten largest clones. Material: CD8+ T cells from PBMCs. These TCRs come from a human donor in good health (CMV status not recorded). Some clones in this sample may be carry-over from other donors' samples.

This clonotype was seen many times. V is TRBV13 and J is TRBJ2-3; D gene unclear. Trimming left V 2 bases short and J 5 bases short, with 17 bases between. Germline V gene lookup returns CDR1 PRHDT and CDR2 FYEKMQ (reference sequence). The CDR3 totals 16 residues. CDR3 protein: CASSLNYVPIVDTQYF. The CDR3 DNA is TGTGCCAGCAGCTTAAACTACGTACCTATAGTAGATACGCAGTATTTT.

The CDR3 here is CASSGPRGGLNEQFF. CDR3 DNA sequence: TGTGCCAGCAGCGGCCCGCGGGGGGGTCTCAATGAGCAGTTCTTC. The chain employs TRBV28 and TRBJ2-1; 9 positions agree with TRBD2. Trimming at V came to 6 bases and at J to 6 bases, leaving 9 bases not matched to a gene. The length of the CDR3 is 15 residues. CDR1 is MDHEN, CDR2 SYDVKM, per germline.

The chain recombines TRBV20-1 with TRBJ1-6; D unclear. The CDR3 totals 15 residues. Trimming left V 0 bases short and J 4 bases short, with 10 bases between. Looked up from germline, CDR1 is DFQATT and CDR2 is SNEGSKA (reference sequence). CDR3 residues: CSARDGQQYNSPLHF. CDR3 bases: TGCAGTGCTAGAGATGGCCAGCAGTATAATTCACCCCTCCACTTT.

J is TRBJ2-5 and V is TRBV3-1, with D perhaps TRBD1 or TRBD2 (5 bases each). The CDR3 length is 18 residues. Trimming shortened V by 0 bases and J by 5 bases, and 22 bases separated the two germline ends. Germline V gene data show CDR1 as LGHDT and CDR2 as YNNKEL (reference sequence). CDR3 protein: CASSQDSTQGTRWETQYF. CDR3 bases: TGTGCCAGCAGCCAAGATTCAACGCAGGGAACTAGGTGGGAGACCCAGTACTTC.

This clonotype was observed many times. The V gene is TRBV6-6, the J gene TRBJ2-2, with TRBD2 matching over 7 bases. The V gene's germline CDR1 is MNHNY and CDR2 SVGAGI (reference sequence). The V and J ends lost 1 base and 5 bases, in that order; junction bases with no gene match: 4. CDR3 length: 15 residues. CDR3 DNA: TGTGCCAGCAGTTACTACTCACTAGCGACCGGGGAGCTGTTTTTT. Its translation is CASSYYSLATGELFF.

The DNA of the CDR3 is TGTGCCAGCAGCTTGGGACCAGCAGGCGAGCAGTACTTC. As protein: CASSLGPAGEQYF. J is TRBJ2-7 and V is TRBV5-6; no clear D. The CDR3 length is 13 residues. Germline CDR1 SGHDT, CDR2 YYEEEE. V lost 0 bases and J 6 bases, leaving 10 bases between the germline ends.

The chain couples TRBV2 to TRBJ2-5, with TRBD2 matching over 8 bases. CDR3 length: 14 residues. V dropped 7 bases and J dropped 7; count of bases not matched to a gene: 11. The V gene's germline CDR1 is SNHLY and CDR2 FYNNEI. DNA for the CDR3: TGTGCCAGCACCGGGGGGGGACCCCTAGGGACCCAGTACTTC. The encoded protein is CASTGGGPLGTQYF.

This chain uses TRBV7-2 with TRBJ1-1; D unclear. This CDR3 spans 14 amino acids. The V and J ends lost 7 bases and 4 bases respectively, with 16 bases between them. CDR1 and CDR2 (germline): SGHTA, FQGNSA. The CDR3 here is CASNHLGGGTEAFF. CDR3 coding DNA: TGTGCCAGCAACCACCTTGGCGGTGGCACTGAAGCTTTCTTT.

The rearrangement links TRBV5-6 to TRBJ1-2; possibly TRBD1 for D (5 bases). CDR1 SGHDT and CDR2 YYEEEE come from the germline V gene. The CDR3 has 14 amino acids. V was trimmed by 0 bases and J by 3 bases, leaving 9 bases between them. The CDR3 reads CASSLEGVDYGYTF. CDR3 sequence (DNA): TGTGCCAGCAGCTTGGAAGGGGTCGACTATGGCTACACCTTC.

In its sample, this clonotype was seen once. This sequence joins TRBV20-1 and TRBJ1-2; 8 bases agree with TRBD1. Per the germline V gene, CDR1 is DFQATT and CDR2 is SNEGSKA (reference sequence). Losses at the gene ends were 3 bases for V and 4 bases for J; bases not matched to a gene: 4. The CDR3 totals 13 residues. The CDR3 here is CSARSGGSYGYTF. The CDR3 nucleotides are TGCAGTGCTAGGTCAGGGGGCAGCTATGGCTACACCTTC.

This clonotype was observed many times. The chain employs TRBV7-9 and TRBJ1-5; unclear D gene. Trimming shortened V by 4 bases and J by 1 base, and 8 bases separated the two germline ends. CDR1 and CDR2 from the germline V gene are SEHNR and FQNEAQ (reference sequence). This CDR3 spans 14 amino acids. CDR3 nucleotides: TGTGCCAGCAGCTCGGCGGGGAGCAATCAGCCCCAGCATTTT. Its translation is CASSSAGSNQPQHF.

This clonotype showed up just a few times. The chain is built from TRBV2 and TRBJ2-7; D could derive from TRBD1 or TRBD2 (5 bases each). Trimming removed 3 bases at V and 0 bases at J, with 15 bases between. The germline CDR1 and CDR2 sequences are SNHLY and FYNNEI. The CDR3 consists of 16 residues. The CDR3 region is CASSEVGAESSYEQYF. CDR3 coding DNA: TGTGCCAGCAGTGAGGTCGGGGCAGAAAGCTCCTACGAGCAGTACTTC.

The chain joins TRBV28 to TRBJ1-2, with 8 bases that match TRBD1. Germline CDR1 reads MDHEN; CDR2 reads SYDVKM. The CDR3 spans 15 residues. Trimming cost V 6 bases and J 0 bases; bases outside gene matches: 6. CDR3 sequence: CASRGQGLSNYGYTF. As DNA, the CDR3 is TGTGCCAGCAGAGGACAGGGACTTTCTAACTATGGCTACACCTTC.

The rearrangement links TRBV7-9 to TRBJ1-2; 8 nucleotides agree with TRBD1. Germline-derived CDR1 and CDR2 are SEHNR and FQNEAQ (reference sequence). Losses at the gene ends were 5 bases for V and 4 bases for J; bases not matched to a gene: 9. The CDR3 totals 15 residues. The CDR3: CASSPGPDRVYGYTF. The CDR3 DNA sequence: TGTGCCAGCAGCCCCGGCCCGGACAGGGTCTATGGCTACACCTTC.

This clonotype came up many times. This chain uses TRBV7-2 with TRBJ2-5; a weak D match, TRBD2 (5 bases). Trimming stripped 2 bases from V and 6 bases from J, with 16 bases between. Germline V gene data show CDR1 as SGHTA and CDR2 as FQGNSA. The CDR3 runs 15 residues. CDR3 in amino acids: CASSLKPASSQTQYF. CDR3 nucleotides: TGTGCCAGCAGCTTAAAACCGGCTAGCAGCCAGACCCAGTACTTC.

The chain employs TRBV20-1 and TRBJ1-6, with D hard to call. V lost 0 bases to trimming and J lost 7 bases, with 16 bases between them. Germline V lookup: CDR1 DFQATT, CDR2 SNEGSKA (reference sequence). This CDR3 spans 16 amino acids. The CDR3 bases are TGCAGTGCTAGAGATCTAGGGTCACCCGGGAATTCACCCCTCCACTTT. Encoded protein: CSARDLGSPGNSPLHF.

This clonotype has only a few counts. The chain is built from TRBV6-6 and TRBJ2-3, with 8 bases identical to TRBD2. CDR1 is MNHNY and CDR2 is SVGAGI in the germline V gene (reference sequence). The CDR3 contains 16 residues. V was pared by 3 bases and J by 0 bases, with 5 bases of the junction left unmatched. CDR3 nucleotide sequence: TGTGCCAGCAGTTATTTAGCGGGGATCAGCACAGATACGCAGTATTTT. Its translation: CASSYLAGISTDTQYF.

A word on this clonotype: A much larger clonotype is one base distant, so this may be a read error. The chain carries TRBV28 and TRBJ1-5, with D possibly TRBD1 on 6 matching bases. The CDR3 length is 16 residues. The germline V gene encodes CDR1 MDHEN and CDR2 SYDVKM. Trimming stripped 3 bases from V and 9 bases from J, with 21 bases between. The CDR3 region is CASSLGGGLVYRPQHF. The CDR3, as DNA: TGTGCCAGCAGTTTGGGGGGGGGCCTTGTCTATCGGCCCCAGCATTTT. The complete variable domain, with remaining parts taken from reference TRBV28 and TRBJ1-5, reads DVKVTQSSRYLVKRTGEKVFLECVQDMDHENMFWYRQDPGLGLRLIYFSYDVKMKEKGDIPEGYSVSREKKERFSLILESASTNQTSMYLCASSLGGGLVYRPQHFGDGTRLSIL.

This clonotype was counted only a few times. This rearrangement joins TRBV9 to TRBJ2-2; D might be TRBD2 (6 bases). The germline CDR1 and CDR2 sequences are SGDLS and YYNGEE. CDR3 length: 15 amino acids. V lost 0 bases to trimming and J lost 4 bases, with 10 bases between them. CDR3 residues: CASSVAGLSTGELFF. Written as DNA, the CDR3 is TGTGCCAGCAGCGTAGCGGGACTGAGCACCGGGGAGCTGTTTTTT. Using reference TRBV9 and TRBJ2-2 for the parts outside the CDR3, the full variable domain is DSGVTQTPKHLITATGQRVTLRCSPRSGDLSVYWYQQSLDQGLQFLIQYYNGEERAKGNILERFSAQQFPDLHSELNLSSLELGDSALYFCASSVAGLSTGELFFGEGSRLTVL.

V and J are TRBV7-9 and TRBJ1-2; D not resolved. CDR3 length: 15 residues. The V gene lost 7 bases and the J gene lost 4 bases, with 19 bases spanning the gap. Germline loops: CDR1 SEHNR, CDR2 FQNEAQ (reference sequence). CDR3 DNA sequence: TGTGCCAGCACCCTTTCAATGAACGACGCCTATGGCTACACCTTC. This translates into CASTLSMNDAYGYTF.

This clonotype occurred many times. The J gene is TRBJ2-1, the V gene TRBV7-2, with D possibly matching TRBD2 (6 bases). Germline V gives CDR1 SGHTA, CDR2 FQGNSA. V was clipped by 5 bases and J by 3 bases, with 14 bases between them. CDR3 length: 15 residues. As DNA, the CDR3 is TGTGCCAGCAGCCCCCTCCGGGGGATCTACAATGAGCAGTTCTTC. Its translation: CASSPLRGIYNEQFF.

The V and J genes are TRBV27 and TRBJ1-6; D possibly corresponds to TRBD1 (5 bases). The length of the CDR3 is 14 residues. V gave up 6 bases and J gave up 4 bases, with 10 bases separating them. CDR1 is MNHEY and CDR2 is SMNVEV in the germline V gene (reference sequence). Here the CDR3 DNA reads TGTGCCAGCAGACCGGGACTGTATAATTCACCCCTCCACTTT. It is translated as CASRPGLYNSPLHF.

V is TRBV20-1 and J is TRBJ2-4; TRBD2 matches at 9 bases. Germline V CDR1 and CDR2: DFQATT, SNEGSKA (reference sequence). The CDR3 is 21 amino acids. Germline trimming cut 4 bases from V and 7 bases from J; bases unmatched to any gene: 29. CDR3 DNA sequence: TGCAGTGCTACGCGGACGGAAGGGTGGCTAGCGGGGACCCAGGGACGGAACATTCAGTACTTC. This sequence encodes CSATRTEGWLAGTQGRNIQYF.

Comment on this clonotype: The final CDR3 position lacks the conserved phenylalanine or tryptophan, pointing to a likely read error. The chain is built from TRBV5-6 and TRBJ2-5, with D hard to call. This CDR3 is 15 amino acids long. Germline CDR1 SGHDT, CDR2 YYEEEE. V lost 2 bases to trimming and J lost 3 bases, with 14 bases between them. The CDR3 region is CASSFVWAGEETQYL. The CDR3 DNA follows: TGTGCCAGCAGCTTTGTCTGGGCAGGTGAAGAGACCCAGTACCTC.

The V gene is TRBV29-1, the J gene TRBJ2-7; 8 positions match TRBD1. The V and J ends lost 7 bases and 5 bases, in that order; junction bases with no gene match: 4. This CDR3 is 11 amino acids long. The germline CDR1 and CDR2 sequences are SQVTM and ANQGSEA. The CDR3 reads CSAKTGDEQYF. Here the CDR3 DNA reads TGCAGCGCTAAGACAGGGGACGAGCAGTACTTC.

V and J are TRBV6-8 and TRBJ2-7; the D is unclear. CDR3 length equals 18 residues. In germline, CDR1 is MNHGY, CDR2 SAAAGT. Trimming cost V 9 bases and J 4 bases, with 31 bases left between them. The CDR3 protein is CARPNLVVHDGLRYEQYF. The CDR3 DNA follows: TGTGCCAGGCCCAATTTGGTCGTTCATGATGGATTGAGGTACGAGCAGTACTTC.

V is TRBV6-6 and J is TRBJ2-1; tentative D call: TRBD2 (5 bases). The V end was cut by 2 bases, the J end by 4 bases, with 9 bases between. The germline V gene has CDR1 MNHNY and CDR2 SVGAGI (reference sequence). CDR3 length: 14 amino acids. CDR3 region: CASSYGGQYNEQFF. The CDR3 DNA reads TGTGCCAGCAGTTACGGCGGGCAGTACAATGAGCAGTTCTTC.

In its sample, this clonotype was seen many times. V and J are TRBV5-6 and TRBJ1-2, with D unresolved. The CDR3 is 12 amino acids. Germline lookup yields CDR1 SGHDT and CDR2 YYEEEE. V lost 0 bases, J lost 13 bases, and 13 bases lay in between. The CDR3 region has the DNA TGTGCCAGCAGCTTGGTTGGGTCCTCGGGCACCTTC. The encoded protein is CASSLVGSSGTF.